One and the same sample provided the 28 T cell receptor beta chains below, sequenced in a study of CD8 T cells in ankylosing spondylitis. TCRdb itself ran the 5' RACE reads through MiXCR, one entry per CDR3 protein. The sample consists of around 120,000 distinct CDR3 sequences, approximately 9.9% of them appearing once. The sample comprised blood, either unsorted or a sorted T cell fraction (not recorded which). The source is a male donor with ankylosing spondylitis or in good health (not recorded which).

Many counts were recorded for this clonotype. The chain employs TRBV5-1 and TRBJ2-5; tentative D call: TRBD2 (6 bases). CDR1 and CDR2 from the germline V gene are SGHRS and YFSETQ. Deletions cut 3 bases from V and 0 bases from J, with 12 bases between. The CDR3 consists of 15 residues. CDR3 sequence reads: CASSWTVADQETQYF. The CDR3 DNA reads TGCGCCAGCAGCTGGACTGTAGCGGACCAAGAGACCCAGTACTTC.

V usage is TRBV5-1 and J usage is TRBJ2-2; tentatively, D is TRBD1 (6 bases). Germline V CDR1 and CDR2: SGHRS, YFSETQ. V was cut by 2 bases and J by 3 bases, with 11 bases left in between. CDR3 length: 15 amino acids. The CDR3 is CASSFQGPYTGELFF. For the CDR3, the DNA is TGCGCCAGCAGCTTCCAGGGGCCCTACACCGGGGAGCTGTTTTTT.

This clonotype was recorded many times. CDR3: CASSQNRATYEQYF. CDR3 nucleotide sequence: TGTGCCAGCAGTCAGAACAGGGCAACCTACGAGCAGTACTTC. The V gene is TRBV6-2 or TRBV6-3, the J gene TRBJ2-7; TRBD1 is a possible D gene (6 bases). Trimming left V 5 bases short and J 2 bases short, with 13 bases between. The CDR3 sequence is 14 residues long. In germline, CDR1 is MNHEY, CDR2 SVGEGT.

The V and J genes are TRBV12-3 or TRBV12-4 and TRBJ2-1, with 10 nucleotides matching TRBD2. V shed 8 bases and J 4 bases; nucleotides not matched to a gene: 20. The CDR3 is 19 residues long. The CDR3 sequence is CASCQRSVASGSFYNEQFF. CDR3 bases: TGTGCCAGCTGTCAAAGGTCGGTAGCTAGCGGGAGTTTTTACAATGAGCAGTTCTTC.

This clonotype was counted at least ten times. The J gene is TRBJ2-7, the V gene TRBV20-1; maybe TRBD1 (6 bases). The V gene lost 0 bases and the J gene lost 1 base, with 10 bases spanning the gap. From germline, CDR1 is DFQATT and CDR2 SNEGSKA (reference sequence). There are 14 residues in the CDR3. The CDR3 nucleotides are TGCAGTGCTAGAGACCAGGGACATTCCTACGAGCAGTACTTC. Residues: CSARDQGHSYEQYF.

V and J are TRBV5-1 and TRBJ1-5, with 8 bases lining up with TRBD1. V lost 2 bases to trimming and J lost 3 bases; unmatched junction nucleotides: 4. Germline V gene sequence: CDR1 SGHRS, CDR2 YFSETQ. The CDR3 spans 15 residues. Here the CDR3 reads CASSFGTGLNQPQHF. CDR3 in DNA: TGCGCCAGCAGCTTTGGGACAGGACTCAATCAGCCCCAGCATTTT.

This clonotype was observed at least ten times. The rearrangement joins TRBV7-9 to TRBJ2-7; D may be TRBD1 (5 bases). Trimming left V 1 base short and J 7 bases short, with 17 bases between. The CDR3 spans 15 residues. The germline V gene has CDR1 SEHNR and CDR2 FQNEAQ (reference sequence). The CDR3 here is CASSLGTRVSAEQYF. The CDR3, as DNA: TGTGCCAGCAGCTTAGGAACCAGGGTGTCTGCAGAGCAGTACTTC.

This clonotype was recorded many times. The chain uses TRBV5-1 and TRBJ1-1; 7 bases are shared with TRBD1. The CDR3 runs 14 residues. Germline values: CDR1 SGHRS, CDR2 YFSETQ. Germline trimming cut 4 bases from V and 4 bases from J; bases unmatched to any gene: 7. CDR3 protein: CASSQGGRGTEAFF. The CDR3 bases are TGCGCCAGCAGCCAAGGGGGCCGTGGCACTGAAGCTTTCTTT.

In this sample, this clonotype turned up many times. This sequence joins TRBV20-1 and TRBJ1-5; possibly TRBD1 for D (5 bases). The germline V and J ends were trimmed by 0 bases and 7 bases, with 13 bases remaining between them. Germline-derived CDR1 and CDR2 are DFQATT and SNEGSKA (reference sequence). There are 14 residues in the CDR3. The CDR3 region has the DNA TGCAGTGCTAGAGACCAGGGTCCTCAACAGCCCCAGCATTTT. This encodes CSARDQGPQQPQHF.

This clonotype was recorded many times. This rearrangement joins TRBV20-1 to TRBJ2-4, with TRBD2 identical over 11 bases. From germline, CDR1 is DFQATT and CDR2 SNEGSKA (reference sequence). The CDR3 totals 16 residues. V was clipped by 0 bases and J by 2 bases; unmatched bases: 3. CDR3 protein: CSARDRLAGSKNIQYF. The DNA of the CDR3 is TGCAGTGCTAGAGATCGACTAGCGGGATCCAAAAACATTCAGTACTTC.

This clonotype has ten or more counts. The rearrangement uses TRBV19 and TRBJ2-1, with D unclear. Germline V lookup: CDR1 LNHDA, CDR2 SQIVND (reference sequence). Trimming shortened V by 5 bases and J by 8 bases, and 13 bases separated the two germline ends. The CDR3 covers 13 residues. The CDR3 reads CASSRRGVDEQFF. The CDR3 nucleotides read TGTGCCAGTAGTCGGCGCGGCGTGGATGAGCAGTTCTTC.

The table lists this clonotype with a few counts. The rearrangement joins TRBV18 to TRBJ1-1; 10 positions agree with TRBD1. Germline CDR1 reads KGHSH; CDR2 reads LQKENI. After removal of 0 bases from V and 4 bases from J, the junction contained 11 bases not matched to a gene. The CDR3 is 18 amino acids. CDR3 protein: CASSPPGRDRGRGTEAFF. In DNA, the CDR3 is TGTGCCAGCTCACCACCAGGCCGGGACAGGGGCCGTGGCACTGAAGCTTTCTTT.

This clonotype was seen repeatedly, ten times or more. The CDR3 spells CASSSIGETSGSQYEQFF. Written as DNA, the CDR3 is TGTGCCAGCAGTTCTATAGGGGAGACTAGCGGGAGTCAGTATGAGCAGTTCTTC. The V gene is TRBV27, the J gene TRBJ2-1; 12 nucleotides line up with TRBD2. CDR1 MNHEY and CDR2 SMNVEV come from the germline V gene (reference sequence). The CDR3 extends over 18 amino acids. J lost 8 bases, V lost 4 bases, and 15 bases had no gene match.

The table lists this clonotype with a few counts. V and J are TRBV2 and TRBJ1-1, with a possible D match to TRBD1 (6 bases). Between the trimmed V and J ends, which lost 6 bases and 4 bases, there was a span of 15 bases. The CDR3 is made up of 14 amino acids. Germline CDR1 is SNHLY and CDR2 is FYNNEI. CDR3 sequence reads: CASRKEQGPTEAFF. The CDR3 bases are TGTGCCAGCAGGAAAGAACAGGGTCCCACTGAAGCTTTCTTT.

This clonotype was picked up a small number of times. The chain uses TRBV15 and TRBJ2-1; 8 positions agree with TRBD2. CDR3 length: 17 residues. J lost 7 bases, V lost 1 base, and 12 bases had no gene match. Germline V CDR1 and CDR2: LNHNV, YYDKDF (reference sequence). The CDR3 reads CATSRGAGLALRNEQFF. The CDR3 bases are TGTGCCACCAGCAGAGGGGCCGGACTAGCACTTCGGAATGAGCAGTTCTTC.

The chain recombines TRBV4-3 with TRBJ2-3; 10 positions match TRBD2. The CDR3 contains 18 residues. With V trimmed by 0 bases and J by 6 bases, 12 bases remained unmatched. CDR1 is LGHNA, CDR2 YSLEER, per germline. The CDR3 DNA reads as TGCGCCAGCAGCCAAGATTCGGGGCTAGCGGGAGTTGTCGATACGCAGTATTTT. Its translation: CASSQDSGLAGVVDTQYF.

This clonotype was seen a handful of times. The chain joins TRBV4-3 to TRBJ2-5; no definite D call. Germline lookup yields CDR1 LGHNA and CDR2 YSLEER. V lost 3 bases, J lost 5 bases, and 25 bases lay in between. The CDR3 runs 18 residues. For the CDR3, the DNA is TGCGCCAGCAGCCACGGTGTAGGAGCCGGTAAGACTTTGGAGACCCAGTACTTC. This sequence encodes CASSHGVGAGKTLETQYF.

This clonotype turned up a few times. This sequence joins TRBV20-1 and TRBJ2-5; D perhaps matches TRBD2 (6 bases). V was trimmed by 2 bases and J by 1 base, leaving 11 bases between them. Germline assignment: CDR1 DFQATT and CDR2 SNEGSKA (reference sequence). CDR3 length: 14 amino acids. The CDR3 nucleotides are TGCAGTGCTAGACTTTTGGAGGGCCAAGAGACCCAGTACTTC. It translates to CSARLLEGQETQYF.

This clonotype was observed at least ten times. V usage is TRBV12-3 or TRBV12-4 and J usage is TRBJ2-1; maybe TRBD1 (5 bases). The CDR3 has 14 amino acids. V lost 1 base to trimming and J lost 10 bases, with 14 bases between them. The CDR3 sequence is CASSLVQGVGEQFF. In nucleotides, the CDR3 is TGTGCCAGCAGTTTAGTACAAGGGGTCGGGGAGCAGTTCTTC.

The J gene is TRBJ1-5, the V gene TRBV20-1, with D perhaps matching TRBD1 (5 bases). This CDR3 is 15 amino acids long. The germline V and J ends were trimmed by 6 bases and 5 bases, with 20 bases remaining between them. The germline gives CDR1 DFQATT, CDR2 SNEGSKA (reference sequence). The CDR3 is CSAPREGRGYQPQHF. The CDR3, as DNA: TGCAGTGCCCCAAGGGAGGGGCGGGGGTATCAGCCCCAGCATTTT.

This clonotype has a count of ten or more. The chain joins TRBV27 to TRBJ2-1; 10 nucleotides match TRBD1. This CDR3 is 14 amino acids long. From germline, CDR1 is MNHEY and CDR2 SMNVEV (reference sequence). The V and J ends lost 4 bases and 6 bases, in that order; junction bases with no gene match: 3. The CDR3 loop is CASSSGQGSNEQFF. CDR3 nucleotide sequence: TGTGCCAGCAGTTCGGGACAGGGGTCCAATGAGCAGTTCTTC.

The V and J genes are TRBV19 and TRBJ2-5; no definite D call. The CDR3 has 13 amino acids. The V and J ends lost 10 bases and 2 bases respectively, with 14 bases between them. Per germline, CDR1 LNHDA and CDR2 SQIVND (reference sequence). DNA of the CDR3: TGTGCCACGTCGGTGGCCCGGCAAGAGACCCAGTACTTC. Translation gives CATSVARQETQYF.

This clonotype was found a few times. The V call is TRBV5-1, the J call TRBJ1-1, with TRBD1 matching over 7 bases. The CDR3 is 17 amino acids. The ends lost 4 bases at V and 0 bases at J; junction bases unmatched: 12. Germline CDR1 and CDR2: SGHRS and YFSETQ. CDR3 bases: TGCGCCAGCAGCCCACAGGGGACGAGTAATATGAACACTGAAGCTTTCTTT. This codes for CASSPQGTSNMNTEAFF.

The genes are TRBV4-2 and TRBJ2-1; 7 nucleotides match TRBD2. Germline lookup yields CDR1 LGHNA and CDR2 YNFKEQ. The V segment lost 4 bases and the J segment 8 bases; nucleotides outside the gene matches: 14. The CDR3 is 16 amino acids. CDR3 protein: CASSPLPGGSRYEQFF. The CDR3 DNA follows: TGTGCCAGCAGCCCTCTCCCCGGCGGGAGCAGGTATGAGCAGTTCTTC.

The rearrangement links TRBV5-5 to TRBJ2-5; no definite D call. Deletions cut 6 bases from V and 0 bases from J, with 21 bases between. Looked up from germline, CDR1 is SGHKS and CDR2 is YYEKEE (reference sequence). The CDR3 has 17 residues. In DNA form, the CDR3 reads TGTGCCAGCAACAGCCTAACAGACGGGCCGTACCAAGAGACCCAGTACTTC. Translated, it gives CASNSLTDGPYQETQYF.

This clonotype is medium-sized (0.01 to 0.1%) by share. The rearrangement uses TRBV4-2 and TRBJ2-2; no clear D. Germline V lookup: CDR1 LGHNA, CDR2 YNFKEQ. The CDR3 is 13 residues long. V lost 1 base to trimming and J lost 4 bases, with 4 bases between them. The DNA for the CDR3 is TGTGCCAGCAGCCAAGTAGTCACCGGGGAGCTGTTTTTT. Translating it yields CASSQVVTGELFF.

In DNA form, the CDR3 reads TGTGCCAGCAGTTTTATGCGGAGCACAGATACGCAGTATTTT. This gives the protein CASSFMRSTDTQYF. The rearrangement links TRBV12-3 or TRBV12-4 to TRBJ2-3; D remains unclear. The CDR3 spans 14 residues. V was pared by 3 bases and J by 0 bases, with 7 bases between.

CDR3 region: CSASLSGGRTEAFF. CDR3 DNA sequence: TGCAGTGCTAGCTTATCGGGGGGGAGAACTGAAGCTTTCTTT. The rearrangement joins TRBV20-1 to TRBJ1-1; D is possibly TRBD1 (5 bases). The germline V gene encodes CDR1 DFQATT and CDR2 SNEGSKA (reference sequence). The germline V and J ends were trimmed by 3 bases and 5 bases, with 16 bases remaining between them. The CDR3 is 14 amino acids.